This paragraph covers one T cell receptor (beta chain) sequence. This entry belongs to a study of blood T cell repertoires in COVID-19. Sequencing was performed with immunoSEQ multiplex PCR; in TCRdb, only in-frame clones are kept and a portion is missing. Of approximately 31,000 clones listed, about 89% are singletons. The CDR3 has 14 residues. In germline, CDR1 is LGHNA, CDR2 YSLEER. V trimming: 0 bases; J trimming: 4 bases; junction bases outside the gene matches: 2. The chain carries TRBV4-3 and TRBJ1-2; 7 nucleotides line up with TRBD1. Specimen: peripheral blood. The receptor was derived from a man in his sixties with acute or convalescent COVID-19. In nucleotides, the CDR3 is TGCGCCAGCAGCCAAGAAAGGGGGCCCTATGGCTACACCTTC. Residues: CASSQERGPYGYTF.